The rows below give T cell receptor beta chains drawn from one sample of a study of a mutant IDH1 vaccine in newly diagnosed glioma. What these receptors recognize is not known. Profiling relied on immunoSEQ multiplex PCR, and the TCRdb table lists in-frame clones only, not all of them. The repertoire holds roughly 86,000 clones, with around four fifths as singletons. Source: PBMCs, taken from a glioma patient whose treatment included an IDH1 peptide vaccine. These receptor sequences come from a middle-aged man with glioma. Each CDR3 is given with its conserved first and last residue. D genes are given only for firm matches. Clone size is given for some rows only: seen once, a few or many times, or a class if the clone is expanded.

D: TRBD2; size: .; J: TRBJ2-3; V: TRBV2; DNA: TGTGCCAGCACGGGTAGCGGGGGGGCCCCCCAAGTGGATACGCAGTATTTT; CDR3: CASTGSGGAPQVDTQYF
D: .; size: .; J: TRBJ1-2; V: TRBV7-9; DNA: TGTGCCAGCAGCTTAGCGACTCATGGGGTGGGGGACTATGGCTACACCTTC; CDR3: CASSLATHGVGDYGYTF
D: .; size: .; J: TRBJ1-1; V: TRBV15; DNA: TGTGCCACCAGCGGGGAGTCTAGTTGGACTGAAGCTTTCTTT; CDR3: CATSGESSWTEAFF
D: .; size: once; J: TRBJ2-2; V: TRBV18; DNA: TGTGCCAGCTCACCACAGGACGTCCATATCACCGGGGAGCTGTTTTTT; CDR3: CASSPQDVHITGELFF
D: .; size: .; J: TRBJ2-2; V: TRBV2; DNA: TGTGCCAGCAGTGAATTTATTGGAGTACCGAACACCGGGGAGCTGTTTTTT; CDR3: CASSEFIGVPNTGELFF
D: TRBD2; size: once; J: TRBJ2-3; V: TRBV28; DNA: TGTGCCAGCAGTTTAGGGAGGGGCACAGATACGCAGTATTTT; CDR3: CASSLGRGTDTQYF
D: .; size: .; J: TRBJ1-2; V: TRBV28; DNA: TGTGCCAGCAGTTTCCCGGTTAGTAGTGGCTACACCTTC; CDR3: CASSFPVSSGYTF
D: .; size: .; J: TRBJ2-5; V: TRBV5-1; DNA: TGCGCCAGCAGCTTGGCGTGGGGGGGCCGGAGAGAGACCCAGTACTTC; CDR3: CASSLAWGGRRETQYF
D: .; size: .; J: TRBJ1-2; V: TRBV5-8; DNA: TGTGCCAGCAGCGGATATGGCTACACCTTC; CDR3: CASSGYGYTF
D: .; size: .; J: TRBJ2-7; V: TRBV9; DNA: TGTGCCAGCAGCCCCACGGACTATTTGGCCGGCGAGCAGTACTTC; CDR3: CASSPTDYLAGEQYF
D: .; size: .; J: TRBJ2-7; V: TRBV6-1; DNA: TGTGCCACGCAAAGGGGGGAGATGACGGAGCAGTACTTC; CDR3: CATQRGEMTEQYF
D: .; size: .; J: TRBJ2-7; V: TRBV11-2; DNA: TGTGCCAGCAGCCCTCGGGACTTCTCCTACGAGCAGTACTTC; CDR3: CASSPRDFSYEQYF
D: TRBD1; size: .; J: TRBJ1-4; V: TRBV5-4; DNA: TGTGCCAGCAGCTTCGGGGGACAGTTAAATGAAAAACTGTTTTTT; CDR3: CASSFGGQLNEKLFF